One and the same sample provided the 15 T cell receptor beta chains below, sequenced in a study of response to subunit inactivated influenza vaccine. MiXCR, run by TCRdb on the RT-PCR reads, gives a single entry per CDR3 protein. The table records around 540,000 distinct CDR3 sequences, about 10% of them present only once. The specimen comprised PBMCs from blood, sampled on the day of vaccination. The receptors derive from a man aged 50-60 years who received an inactivated influenza vaccine.

The chain uses TRBV3-1 and TRBJ2-3; the D gene is possibly TRBD2 (6 bases). Trimming pared 3 bases from V and 8 bases from J, leaving 15 bases between. This CDR3 is 14 amino acids long. Germline V lookup: CDR1 LGHDT, CDR2 YNNKEL (reference sequence). CDR3 in amino acids: CASSHARLDSTQYF. The CDR3 DNA follows: TGTGCCAGCAGCCATGCCCGACTAGATAGTACGCAGTATTTT.

This clonotype was seen a few times. The chain recombines TRBV10-3 with TRBJ2-7; a weak D match, TRBD1 (6 bases). Germline V gives CDR1 ENHRY, CDR2 SYGVKD. This CDR3 is built from 14 residues. Trimming pared 10 bases from V and 2 bases from J, leaving 18 bases between. CDR3 in amino acids: CATENWDTTYEQYF. The CDR3 DNA sequence: TGTGCCACCGAGAATTGGGACACTACCTACGAGCAGTACTTC.

J is TRBJ2-2 and V is TRBV5-5, with 11 bases lining up with TRBD2. The CDR3 is 17 residues long. Unmatched junction bases numbered 7, after V lost 4 bases and J lost 2 bases. CDR1 and CDR2 (germline): SGHKS, YYEKEE (reference sequence). DNA of the CDR3: TGTGCCAGCAGCCCCGGGACTAGCGGCGACAACACCGGGGAGCTGTTTTTT. It is translated as CASSPGTSGDNTGELFF.

V and J are TRBV11-2 and TRBJ1-2; the D gene is possibly TRBD1 (5 bases). Trimming pared 6 bases from V and 2 bases from J, leaving 16 bases between. This CDR3 spans 15 amino acids. Per germline, CDR1 SGHAT and CDR2 FQNNGV. The CDR3 spells CASREGGRGNYGYTF. Written as DNA, the CDR3 is TGTGCCAGCAGAGAAGGAGGGCGGGGGAACTATGGCTACACCTTC.

Only a few counts were recorded for this clonotype. DNA for the CDR3: TGTGCCAGCAGCCCCGGAATGGGAAACTATGGCTACACCTTC. As protein: CASSPGMGNYGYTF. The chain has TRBV6-1 and TRBJ1-2; D gene unclear. V was shortened by 6 bases and J by 2 bases, with 13 bases between the two germline ends. The CDR3 sequence is 14 residues long. CDR1 is MNHNS, CDR2 SASEGT, per germline.

This clonotype was counted between two and nine times. The rearrangement joins TRBV5-6 to TRBJ2-3; D is unresolved. Germline CDR1 reads SGHDT; CDR2 reads YYEEEE. V lost 0 bases and J 6 bases, leaving 5 bases between the germline ends. This CDR3 comprises 12 residues. The CDR3 sequence is CASSLAEDTQYF. The CDR3 DNA follows: TGTGCCAGCAGCTTGGCCGAGGATACGCAGTATTTT. The whole variable domain, remainder taken from reference TRBV5-6 and TRBJ2-3, is DAGVTQSPTHLIKTRGQQVTLRCSPKSGHDTVSWYQQALGQGPQFIFQYYEEEERQRGNFPDRFSGHQFPNYSSELNVNALLLGDSALYLCASSLAEDTQYFGPGTRLTVL.

The rearrangement joins TRBV12-3 or TRBV12-4 to TRBJ1-1, with D possibly matching TRBD1 (5 bases). V was cut by 10 bases and J by 1 base, with 13 bases left in between. The CDR3 spans 13 residues. The DNA of the CDR3 is TGTGCCATCAACCGACAGCAGAACACTGAAGCTTTCTTT. Translated: CAINRQQNTEAFF.

Ten or more counts support this clonotype. V is TRBV4-1 and J is TRBJ2-1, with TRBD2 matching 7 bases. J gave up 0 bases and V 5 bases, and 4 bases lay outside the gene matches. The CDR3 loop spans 15 amino acids. The germline V gene has CDR1 MGHRA and CDR2 YSYEKL. CDR3 residues: CASSFRLASYNEQFF. The CDR3 coding sequence is TGCGCCAGCAGCTTTCGACTAGCCTCCTACAATGAGCAGTTCTTC.

The chain has TRBV20-1 and TRBJ2-7; D may be TRBD1 (8 bases). V dropped 5 bases and J dropped 7 bases, with 27 bases sitting between them. Germline CDR1 is DFQATT and CDR2 is SNEGSKA (reference sequence). The CDR3 has 16 amino acids. For the CDR3, the DNA is TGCAGTGCTTGGGCCAAACTAACAGGGGGGGGCTTTGAGCAGTACTTC. Translating it yields CSAWAKLTGGGFEQYF.

The chain joins TRBV5-5 to TRBJ2-6; no reliable D call. The CDR3 is 15 amino acids. The V and J ends lost 1 base and 2 bases respectively, with 7 bases between them. The germline gives CDR1 SGHKS, CDR2 YYEKEE (reference sequence). DNA for the CDR3: TGTGCCAGCAGCTTGCCGGGTACTGGGGCCAACGTCCTGACTTTC. Protein sequence: CASSLPGTGANVLTF.

The chain couples TRBV12-3 or TRBV12-4 to TRBJ2-3; 7 bases fit TRBD1. Trimming removed 5 bases from V and 6 bases from J; junction bases left unmatched: 8. The CDR3 length is 14 residues. In nucleotides, the CDR3 is TGTGCCAGCAGTCCCGGGACAGTTAGCGATACGCAGTATTTT. This codes for CASSPGTVSDTQYF.

The V and J genes are TRBV12-3 or TRBV12-4 and TRBJ2-6; 10 bases agree with TRBD2. The length of the CDR3 is 20 residues. V lost 5 bases to trimming and J lost 0 bases; unmatched junction nucleotides: 13. In nucleotides, the CDR3 is TGTGCCAGCAGTCCCACCCGGACTAGCGGCCTTAGCTCTGGGGCCAACGTCCTGACTTTC. Translation: CASSPTRTSGLSSGANVLTF.

The sample holds a few counts of this clonotype. The chain is built from TRBV4-2 and TRBJ2-1, with 12 bases identical to TRBD2. This CDR3 region has 20 residues. The germline CDR1 and CDR2 sequences are LGHNA and YNFKEQ. V gave up 3 bases and J gave up 0 bases; unmatched junction bases: 12. Here the CDR3 reads CASSQLRTSGTLSSYNEQFF. DNA for the CDR3: TGTGCCAGCAGCCAGCTTAGGACTAGCGGGACCCTTAGCTCCTACAATGAGCAGTTCTTC.

This chain connects TRBV28 to TRBJ2-2; a weak D match, TRBD1 (6 bases). V lost 1 base and J lost 9, with 12 bases in between. CDR1 and CDR2 (germline): MDHEN, SYDVKM. The CDR3 has 14 residues. The CDR3 reads CASSLSGVPRELFF. The CDR3 region has the DNA TGTGCCAGCAGTTTATCAGGGGTCCCGAGGGAGCTGTTTTTT. Full variable domain (outside the CDR3, taken from reference TRBV28 and TRBJ2-2): DVKVTQSSRYLVKRTGEKVFLECVQDMDHENMFWYRQDPGLGLRLIYFSYDVKMKEKGDIPEGYSVSREKKERFSLILESASTNQTSMYLCASSLSGVPRELFFGEGSRLTVL.

This clonotype was detected ten times or more. This rearrangement joins TRBV2 to TRBJ1-2, with D possibly matching TRBD1 (6 bases). CDR3 length: 16 residues. Trimming removed 0 bases from V and 4 bases from J, with 15 bases in between. Germline-derived CDR1 and CDR2 are SNHLY and FYNNEI. The CDR3 here is CASSEASGDTSYGYTF. The DNA of the CDR3 is TGTGCCAGCAGTGAAGCTTCGGGGGACACGAGCTATGGCTACACCTTC.